These 22 T cell receptor beta chains were sequenced from one sample in a study of T-cell reconstitution after alpha-beta-depleted transplantation in children. Unique molecular identifiers tagged the TCRbeta library. TCRdb re-called the PCR reads through MiXCR, storing one row per CDR3 protein. The sample lists roughly 420,000 distinct CDR3 sequences; around 16% were seen once. Sequencing used PBMCs, mostly from graft donor cells, obtained 360 days after TCRalphabeta/CD19-depleted stem cell transplant. These receptors were taken from a boy younger than two who had a stem cell transplant for Wiskott-Aldrich syndrome, so the T cells may come from the graft donor.

This clonotype was detected ten times or more. V and J are TRBV4-1 and TRBJ2-2; D possibly corresponds to TRBD2 (6 bases). CDR1 is MGHRA and CDR2 is YSYEKL in the germline V gene. V lost 1 base and J lost 6, with 9 bases in between. The CDR3 has 14 residues. The CDR3 reads CASSQVTGAGELFF. As DNA, the CDR3 is TGCGCCAGCAGCCAAGTTACGGGGGCCGGGGAGCTGTTTTTT.

The chain carries TRBV5-1 and TRBJ2-6, with a tentative D call TRBD2 (6 bases). The CDR3 spans 16 residues. V was pared by 3 bases and J by 0 bases, with 10 bases between. The V gene's germline CDR1 is SGHRS and CDR2 YFSETQ. CDR3: CASSSGTVSGANVLTF. In DNA, the CDR3 is TGCGCCAGCAGCTCCGGGACTGTCTCTGGGGCCAACGTCCTGACTTTC.

The chain employs TRBV10-1 and TRBJ2-1, with 13 positions matching TRBD2. Germline V gene data show CDR1 as WNHNN and CDR2 as SYGVQD (reference sequence). Trimming at V came to 6 bases and at J to 8 bases, leaving 10 bases not matched to a gene. The CDR3 has 16 amino acids. In nucleotides, the CDR3 is TGCGCCAGCAGCGCCGTCGGACTAGCGGGAGTCTATGAGCAGTTCTTC. Translating it yields CASSAVGLAGVYEQFF.

This clonotype was counted a few times. V usage is TRBV12-3 or TRBV12-4 and J usage is TRBJ2-3; 7 nucleotides line up with TRBD1. The CDR3 is 20 residues long. The V and J ends lost 5 bases and 2 bases, in that order; junction bases with no gene match: 22. CDR3 nucleotide sequence: TGTGCCAGCAGTCACTTCCGCAGACAGGGAAGGAACAGGGTCACAGATACGCAGTATTTT. Its translation is CASSHFRRQGRNRVTDTQYF.

The chain couples TRBV7-9 to TRBJ2-3; D may be TRBD2 (6 bases). This CDR3 has 13 amino acids. The germline V gene has CDR1 SEHNR and CDR2 FQNEAQ (reference sequence). The germline V and J ends were trimmed by 7 bases and 2 bases, with 10 bases remaining between them. The CDR3 DNA reads as TGTGCCAGCAAGGACTACCACACAGATACGCAGTATTTT. This sequence encodes CASKDYHTDTQYF.

The V and J genes are TRBV11-2 and TRBJ2-7, with TRBD2 identical over 11 bases. The CDR3 is made up of 16 amino acids. J lost 2 bases, V lost 2 bases, and 5 bases had no gene match. In germline, CDR1 is SGHAT, CDR2 FQNNGV. CDR3 DNA: TGTGCCAGCAGCTTACCTAGCGGGGGGCTTCCCTACGAGCAGTACTTC. Amino acid sequence: CASSLPSGGLPYEQYF.

The chain carries TRBV10-2 and TRBJ2-2; 7 nucleotides agree with TRBD1. Germline V gene data show CDR1 as WSHSY and CDR2 as SAAADI. The CDR3 is 14 amino acids. J lost 4 bases, V lost 7 bases, and 6 bases had no gene match. CDR3 sequence reads: CASTSNRGTGELFF. CDR3 coding DNA: TGCGCCAGCACCAGTAACAGGGGCACCGGGGAGCTGTTTTTT.

The CDR3 region has the DNA TGTGCCAGCAGATCCTTGGGAGCGGGAGAGGGGCCTTACAATGAGCAGTTCTTC. The encoded protein is CASRSLGAGEGPYNEQFF. This sequence joins TRBV11-1 and TRBJ2-1; 8 bases are shared with TRBD2. The CDR3 consists of 18 residues. Per the germline V gene, CDR1 is SGHAT and CDR2 is FQDESV (reference sequence). The junction had 17 bases not matched to a gene; V was cut back by 6 bases and J by 4 bases.

This clonotype was observed a handful of times. The chain employs TRBV10-3 and TRBJ2-1, with D unresolved. Germline CDR1 ENHRY, CDR2 SYGVKD. Trimming took off 5 bases at V and 4 bases at J, with 15 bases between the two ends. The CDR3 length is 15 residues. CDR3 loop: CAISLAGSRYNEQFF. Here the CDR3 DNA reads TGTGCCATCAGTTTAGCCGGGTCCCGGTACAATGAGCAGTTCTTC.

This clonotype was seen ten or more times. The V call is TRBV6-6, the J call TRBJ2-7; D is uncertain. The germline CDR1 and CDR2 sequences are MNHNY and SVGAGI (reference sequence). V was trimmed by 2 bases and J by 2 bases, leaving 1 base between them. The CDR3 covers 11 residues. The CDR3 spells CASSYAYEQYF. The CDR3 coding sequence is TGTGCCAGCAGTTACGCCTACGAGCAGTACTTC.

The chain joins TRBV30 to TRBJ2-7, with D possibly matching TRBD2 (7 bases). Germline loops: CDR1 GTSNPN, CDR2 SVGIG (reference sequence). The CDR3 runs to 13 residues. The V end lost 4 bases, the J end lost 7 bases, and 17 bases lay between the germline ends. The CDR3 loop is CAWTRRGAREQYF. The CDR3 bases are TGTGCCTGGACCCGCCGGGGGGCGCGAGAGCAGTACTTC.

The genes are TRBV4-1 and TRBJ1-1; possibly TRBD1 for D (5 bases). The CDR3 covers 16 residues. The V gene's germline CDR1 is MGHRA and CDR2 YSYEKL. Trimming cost V 1 base and J 4 bases, with 16 bases left between them. In nucleotides, the CDR3 is TGCGCCAGCAGCCAAGGAAAAGGCAGGGTGCGCACTGAAGCTTTCTTT. Amino acids: CASSQGKGRVRTEAFF.

The chain couples TRBV3-1 to TRBJ1-2; D remains ambiguous. Germline lookup yields CDR1 LGHDT and CDR2 YNNKEL (reference sequence). Trimming stripped 1 base from V and 9 bases from J, with 9 bases between. The CDR3 consists of 12 residues. The chain's CDR3 is CASSQGLVSYTF. CDR3 nucleotide sequence: TGTGCCAGCAGCCAAGGTCTGGTGAGCTACACCTTC.

This chain joins TRBV12-3 or TRBV12-4 and TRBJ2-2, with 7 bases fitting TRBD1. The V segment lost 6 bases and the J segment 11 bases; nucleotides outside the gene matches: 3. The CDR3 loop spans 11 amino acids. The CDR3 nucleotides read TGTGCCAGCAGGACAGGGATTGAGCTGTTTTTT. Its translation is CASRTGIELFF.

This clonotype was counted only a few times. The chain couples TRBV4-1 to TRBJ2-1; D is ambiguous. Germline-derived CDR1 and CDR2 are MGHRA and YSYEKL. Trimming pared 1 base from V and 9 bases from J, leaving 10 bases between. This CDR3 contains 13 residues. CDR3 in DNA: TGCGCCAGCAGCCAAGCGAGCATCAGTGAGCAGTTCTTC. Residues: CASSQASISEQFF.

The chain combines TRBV7-9 with TRBJ2-5, with TRBD1 matching 7 bases. This CDR3 has 17 residues. V was clipped by 2 bases and J by 1 base; unmatched bases: 10. Germline V gene sequence: CDR1 SEHNR, CDR2 FQNEAQ (reference sequence). CDR3 protein: CASSLPNQGQFQETQYF. The CDR3, as DNA: TGTGCCAGCAGCTTACCTAACCAGGGACAGTTCCAAGAGACCCAGTACTTC.

This clonotype was seen more than once but under ten times. The chain has TRBV11-1 and TRBJ2-1, with 14 bases aligning to TRBD2. The V gene's germline CDR1 is SGHAT and CDR2 FQDESV (reference sequence). With V trimmed by 5 bases and J by 0 bases, 6 bases remained unmatched. This CDR3 contains 18 residues. CDR3 nucleotide sequence: TGTGCCAGCAGCCCGACTAGCGGGAGGGGGAGCTCCTACAATGAGCAGTTCTTC. Translating gives CASSPTSGRGSSYNEQFF.

This chain uses TRBV4-3 with TRBJ1-2; a possible D gene is TRBD1 (5 bases). CDR3 length: 16 residues. With 0 bases removed from V and 2 bases from J, the gap between germline ends came to 13 bases. Germline V CDR1 and CDR2: LGHNA, YSLEER. The CDR3 sequence is CASSQESRGGNYGYTF. Here the CDR3 DNA reads TGCGCCAGCAGCCAAGAGAGTAGGGGAGGAAACTATGGCTACACCTTC.

The rearrangement links TRBV7-2 to TRBJ2-7; TRBD2 aligns across 7 bases. V dropped 7 bases and J dropped 6; count of bases not matched to a gene: 12. CDR3 length equals 14 residues. The V gene's germline CDR1 is SGHTA and CDR2 FQGNSA. The CDR3 region has the DNA TGTGCCAGCACCATGGCCGGGACTATCCTCGAGCAGTACTTC. It codes for CASTMAGTILEQYF.

This clonotype was recorded a few times. This rearrangement joins TRBV6-1 to TRBJ2-3; D might be TRBD2 (5 bases). The CDR3 spans 15 residues. CDR1 and CDR2 (germline): MNHNS, SASEGT. Trimming pared 3 bases from V and 1 base from J, leaving 11 bases between. The chain's CDR3 is CASSESISGTDTQYF. The CDR3 nucleotides read TGTGCCAGCAGTGAGTCTATTAGCGGCACAGATACGCAGTATTTT.

This clonotype was found a few times. This chain uses TRBV4-1 with TRBJ2-1; the D is unclear. The CDR3 loop spans 16 amino acids. Germline V gene sequence: CDR1 MGHRA, CDR2 YSYEKL. V was shortened by 4 bases and J by 8 bases, with 21 bases between the two germline ends. The CDR3 DNA is TGCGCCAGCAGCCCCCCAGCAGTGAACCCTGAGGATGAGCAGTTCTTC. Translated, it gives CASSPPAVNPEDEQFF.

This clonotype came up a few times. The J gene is TRBJ2-7, the V gene TRBV20-1, with D perhaps matching TRBD2 (7 bases). The germline V and J ends were trimmed by 6 bases and 4 bases, with 16 bases remaining between them. Germline assignment: CDR1 DFQATT and CDR2 SNEGSKA (reference sequence). The CDR3 has 13 amino acids. Here the CDR3 reads CSARTRRGYEQYF. DNA for the CDR3: TGCAGTGCGAGGACTAGAAGGGGGTACGAGCAGTACTTC.